Shown below are 23 T cell receptor beta chains from a single sample sequenced in a study of T-cell memory formation after mild COVID-19 (dated by TCRdb to about 2021). Library preparation employed 5' RACE. TCRdb shows the sequencer as Illumina NovaSeq 6000. TCRdb cleaned the public reads at Q25 with fastp, built clones with MiXCR and kept in-frame beta chains. Identical CDR3 protein sequences are pooled into one entry, listed with their most common genes and DNA. Here the sample has around 210,000 distinct CDR3 sequences; about 9.2% occur a single time. The top ten clonotypes cover around 3.3% of the sample. Input material: PBMCs or a T cell subset sorted from them (not recorded which). The receptors were gathered from a man between 18 and 35 years old who had mild COVID-19 (a few samples of this study predate the infection). The sample titles of this study are shuffled in the database, so cell type and time point are left out; the donor was told from shared clones.

This CDR3 reads CSAPGQGRSEAFF. The CDR3 nucleotides are TGCAGTGCTCCGGGACAGGGCAGATCTGAAGCTTTCTTT. J is TRBJ1-1 and V is TRBV20-1; 9 nucleotides align to TRBD1. Germline V gives CDR1 DFQATT, CDR2 SNEGSKA (reference sequence). The J segment lost 6 bases and the V segment lost 5 bases, leaving 7 bases of the junction unmatched. The CDR3 consists of 13 residues.

The chain is built from TRBV5-1 and TRBJ2-3; weak D call: TRBD1 (6 bases). Looked up from germline, CDR1 is SGHRS and CDR2 is YFSETQ. This CDR3 has 15 amino acids. V was clipped by 4 bases and J by 9 bases, with 21 bases between them. CDR3 nucleotides: TGCGCCAGCAGCCTGCTGACAGGAAACCAGGCAACGCAGTATTTT. This codes for CASSLLTGNQATQYF. Full variable domain (rest looked up from reference TRBV5-1 and TRBJ2-3): KAGVTQTPRYLIKTRGQQVTLSCSPISGHRSVSWYQQTPGQGLQFLFEYFSETQRNKGNFPGRFSGRQFSNSRSEMNVSTLELGDSALYLCASSLLTGNQATQYFGPGTRLTVL.

This clonotype was seen only a few times. The chain is built from TRBV5-1 and TRBJ2-7, with D hard to call. Germline V CDR1 and CDR2: SGHRS, YFSETQ. Trimming took off 0 bases at V and 2 bases at J, with 9 bases between the two ends. This CDR3 comprises 14 residues. CDR3 residues: CASSLGGTAYEQYF. The CDR3 DNA reads as TGCGCCAGCAGCTTGGGGGGAACCGCCTACGAGCAGTACTTC. Using reference TRBV5-1 and TRBJ2-7 for the parts outside the CDR3, the full variable domain is KAGVTQTPRYLIKTRGQQVTLSCSPISGHRSVSWYQQTPGQGLQFLFEYFSETQRNKGNFPGRFSGRQFSNSRSEMNVSTLELGDSALYLCASSLGGTAYEQYFGPGTRLTVT.

This sequence joins TRBV4-3 and TRBJ1-5; D remains unclear. Trimming shortened V by 0 bases and J by 7 bases, and 13 bases separated the two germline ends. The CDR3 has 15 residues. Germline assignment: CDR1 LGHNA and CDR2 YSLEER. CDR3 residues: CASSQDWKFPQPQHF. CDR3 sequence (DNA): TGCGCCAGCAGCCAAGATTGGAAGTTTCCCCAGCCCCAGCATTTT.

At least ten counts were recorded for this clonotype. This chain links TRBV7-3 with TRBJ2-3; the D gene is possibly TRBD1 (6 bases). Looked up from germline, CDR1 is SGHTA and CDR2 is FQGTGA. The ends were cut back, 6 bases at V and 2 bases at J, with 18 bases in the middle. The length of the CDR3 is 16 residues. CDR3 amino acids: CASSRTGHGYTDTQYF. In DNA form, the CDR3 reads TGTGCCAGCAGTCGTACAGGGCATGGGTACACAGATACGCAGTATTTT.

V gene TRBV5-1 combines with J gene TRBJ1-1, with unresolved D. The V and J ends lost 7 bases and 6 bases respectively, with 13 bases between them. Germline lookup yields CDR1 SGHRS and CDR2 YFSETQ. There are 12 residues in the CDR3. CDR3 in DNA: TGCGCCAGCCGGCTCGAGGGCGCTGAAGCTTTCTTT. This translates into CASRLEGAEAFF.

A few counts support this clonotype. The J gene is TRBJ2-7, the V gene TRBV21-1; the table's D call, TRBD1, has no DNA check behind it. TRBV21-1 is given as a pseudogene. The CDR3 totals 13 residues. This CDR3 is CASSAVQVYEQYF. The CDR3 DNA reads TGTGCCAGCAGCGCCGTACAGGTCTACGAGCAGTACTTC.

This clonotype has just a few counts. V is TRBV5-6 and J is TRBJ2-3; 7 nucleotides align to TRBD2. J lost 0 bases, V lost 3 bases, and 4 bases had no gene match. The CDR3 length is 15 residues. Per the germline V gene, CDR1 is SGHDT and CDR2 is YYEEEE. The CDR3 spells CASSYFGGSTDTQYF. The CDR3 DNA reads as TGTGCCAGCAGCTATTTCGGGGGGAGCACAGATACGCAGTATTTT.

V usage is TRBV12-3 or TRBV12-4 and J usage is TRBJ1-1; TRBD1 is a possible D gene (5 bases). The CDR3 extends over 16 amino acids. V lost 10 bases to trimming and J lost 2 bases, with 23 bases between them. This CDR3 reads CATLSQGVFVNTEAFF. The CDR3 DNA follows: TGTGCCACCCTCTCCCAGGGAGTTTTTGTTAACACTGAAGCTTTCTTT.

This clonotype was recorded a few times. The CDR3 loop is CAGEWERGF. The CDR3 bases are TGTGCCGGGGAATGGGAGCGGGGGTTC. This chain uses TRBV21-1 with TRBJ2-1; the D call in the table, TRBD2, was not verified against the DNA. TRBV21-1 is tagged as a pseudogene. This CDR3 region has 9 residues.

This clonotype came up a few times. The V and J genes are TRBV20-1 and TRBJ2-3, with no clear D. From germline, CDR1 is DFQATT and CDR2 SNEGSKA (reference sequence). Trimming took 6 bases from V and 0 from J, leaving 13 bases between them. This CDR3 has 14 amino acids. CDR3 DNA: TGCAGTGCGGTCTGGCCTTTTAGCACAGATACGCAGTATTTT. Translating it yields CSAVWPFSTDTQYF.

The rearrangement links TRBV7-2 to TRBJ2-2, with 7 bases lining up with TRBD1. CDR1 SGHTA and CDR2 FQGNSA come from the germline V gene. The CDR3 is 15 amino acids. Germline trimming cut 5 bases from V and 5 bases from J; bases unmatched to any gene: 8. In DNA form, the CDR3 reads TGTGCCAGCAGCACCCGACAGGGTGGTACCGGGGAGCTGTTTTTT. It codes for CASSTRQGGTGELFF.

This clonotype appeared many times. The rearrangement joins TRBV29-1 to TRBJ2-5; 8 nucleotides line up with TRBD1. V lost 4 bases and J lost 9; bases outside the gene matches: 10. CDR1 is SQVTM, CDR2 ANQGSEA, per germline. The CDR3 has 13 amino acids. The CDR3 here is CSVGTGPSSAQYF. As DNA, the CDR3 is TGCAGCGTTGGGACAGGGCCTTCTAGCGCCCAGTACTTC.

The chain recombines TRBV16 with TRBJ1-4; no reliable D call. The V gene lost 4 bases and the J gene lost 8 bases, with 17 bases spanning the gap. Germline CDR1 is KGHSY and CDR2 is FQNENV. The CDR3 runs 15 residues. The CDR3 sequence is CASSPYLGESEKLFF. In nucleotides, the CDR3 is TGTGCCAGCAGCCCTTACCTCGGGGAAAGCGAAAAACTGTTTTTT.

This clonotype was recorded a few times. The rearrangement joins TRBV20-1 to TRBJ2-1, with a tentative D call TRBD1 (5 bases). Trimming stripped 5 bases from V and 15 bases from J, with 20 bases between. Germline V gene lookup returns CDR1 DFQATT and CDR2 SNEGSKA (reference sequence). The CDR3 totals 12 residues. CDR3 loop: CSAYDSREGRFF. CDR3 coding DNA: TGCAGTGCTTATGACAGTAGGGAAGGTCGGTTCTTC.

The table lists this clonotype with a few counts. The chain employs TRBV7-3 and TRBJ2-1; D call uncertain. CDR3 length: 16 amino acids. V gave up 5 bases and J gave up 5 bases, with 19 bases separating them. Per germline, CDR1 SGHTA and CDR2 FQGTGA. The CDR3 region is CASSPQLAWGNNEQFF. As DNA, the CDR3 is TGTGCCAGCAGCCCGCAGTTAGCATGGGGTAACAATGAGCAGTTCTTC.

The chain employs TRBV10-2 and TRBJ2-2; D uncertain. The CDR3 sequence is 11 residues long. Germline-derived CDR1 and CDR2 are WSHSY and SAAADI. V lost 8 bases and J lost 8, with 9 bases in between. The CDR3 region has the DNA TGCGCCAGCGGCGTGCGGGGGGAGCTGTTTTTT. Protein sequence: CASGVRGELFF.

There are a few counts of this clonotype. One end of the junction varies from germline; a read error may be responsible. The gene calls are TRBV4-1 and TRBJ2-5, with TRBD2 as a possible D gene (8 bases). Germline V CDR1 and CDR2: MGHRA, YSYEKL. The CDR3 has 12 residues. The CDR3 loop is CASSPREGAPSF. The CDR3 coding sequence is TGCGCCAGCAGCCCTCGGGAGGGGGCGCCGAGCTTC.

This clonotype has only a few counts. The V call is TRBV12-5, the J call TRBJ1-1, with TRBD1 identical over 9 bases. The CDR3 is made up of 15 amino acids. Germline V gene sequence: CDR1 LGHNT, CDR2 FRNRAP. V dropped 0 bases and J dropped 7; count of bases not matched to a gene: 6. In DNA form, the CDR3 reads TGTGCTAGTGGTTTGGTACGACAGGGGGAGGATGAAGCTTTCTTT. The encoded protein is CASGLVRQGEDEAFF.

This clonotype came up a few times. V usage is TRBV6-5 and J usage is TRBJ1-2; possibly TRBD1 for D (6 bases). Germline CDR1 is MNHEY and CDR2 is SVGAGI. V was cut by 5 bases and J by 5 bases, with 15 bases left in between. The CDR3 has 14 amino acids. The CDR3 nucleotides are TGTGCCAGCAGTCCTGTGGGGGCGCGGTATGGCTACACCTTC. This codes for CASSPVGARYGYTF.

In this sample, this clonotype turned up a few times. The genes are TRBV5-1 and TRBJ2-2; 8 nucleotides agree with TRBD1. The germline V gene encodes CDR1 SGHRS and CDR2 YFSETQ. The CDR3 covers 14 residues. V dropped 7 bases and J dropped 4; count of bases not matched to a gene: 6. CDR3 DNA: TGCGCCAGCTGGGCCCAGGGGGCCACCGGGGAGCTGTTTTTT. Translating it yields CASWAQGATGELFF.

The table lists this clonotype with many counts. The CDR3 reads CASSVDSFDTEAFF. In DNA, the CDR3 is TGTGCCAGCAGCGTAGACTCCTTCGACACTGAAGCTTTCTTT. The chain combines TRBV7-2 with TRBJ1-1; unclear D gene. Germline V gene lookup returns CDR1 SGHTA and CDR2 FQGNSA. The CDR3 covers 14 residues. Trimming left V 5 bases short and J 3 bases short, with 13 bases between.

V gene TRBV5-1 combines with J gene TRBJ2-3; D is undetermined. This CDR3 contains 12 residues. Germline lookup yields CDR1 SGHRS and CDR2 YFSETQ. V was shortened by 0 bases and J by 5 bases, with 4 bases between the two germline ends. The DNA for the CDR3 is TGCGCCAGCAGCTTGGCCGAAGATACGCAGTATTTT. It is translated as CASSLAEDTQYF.